One T cell receptor (beta chain) is described in this entry. With random hexamers, reverse transcription was performed on about 0.45 to 1 ug of RNA. Across 54 Vbeta and 13 Jbeta, TCR beta CDR3 was amplified with immunoSEQ multiplex PCR. A single record per CDR3 protein comes from TCRdb applying MiXCR to the immunoSEQ multiplex PCR reads. The sample carries about 140,000 distinct CDR3 sequences, approximately 95% recorded once. Control patients had untreated stable or active relapsing-remitting multiple sclerosis by revised McDonald criteria. TEMRA cells were FACS-enriched, and CD8+ and CD4+ T cells were isolated negatively. This specimen belongs to a study of CD8 T cells in Susac syndrome. V lost 0 bases and J 3 bases, leaving 6 bases between the germline ends. The CDR3 spans 13 residues. Germline CDR1 SGDLS, CDR2 YYNGEE.

This TCR was recovered from a human donor with multiple sclerosis. The chain employs TRBV9 and TRBJ1-2; D not resolved. The sample consisted of CD4+ T cells from PBMCs. For the CDR3, the DNA is TGTGCCAGCAGCGTAGTTCCAGACTATGGCTACACCTTC. Amino acid sequence: CASSVVPDYGYTF.